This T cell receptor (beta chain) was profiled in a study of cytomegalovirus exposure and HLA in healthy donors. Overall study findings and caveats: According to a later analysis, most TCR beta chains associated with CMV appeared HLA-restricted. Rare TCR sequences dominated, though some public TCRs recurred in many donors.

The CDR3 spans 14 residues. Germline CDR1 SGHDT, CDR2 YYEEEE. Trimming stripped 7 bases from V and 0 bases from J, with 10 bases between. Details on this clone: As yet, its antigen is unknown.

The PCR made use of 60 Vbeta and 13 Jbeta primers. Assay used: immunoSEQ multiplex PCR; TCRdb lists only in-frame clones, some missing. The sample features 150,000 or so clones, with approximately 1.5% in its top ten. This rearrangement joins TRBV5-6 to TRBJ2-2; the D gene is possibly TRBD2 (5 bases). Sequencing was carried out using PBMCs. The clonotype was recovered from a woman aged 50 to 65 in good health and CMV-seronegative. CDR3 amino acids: CASALGTNTGELFF. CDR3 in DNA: TGTGCCAGCGCCCTCGGGACGAACACCGGGGAGCTGTTTTTT.